One sample yielded the 10 T cell receptor beta chains listed below, sequenced in a study of long-term antiretroviral therapy in people with HIV. Samples were assayed with immunoSEQ v3.0 at survey level. Repertoires were generated with immunoSEQ multiplex PCR, while TCRdb's copy carries only in-frame clones and drops some. This sample carries 30,000 to 40,000 clones, 65% to 90% of them seen once, and the ten largest clones take more than 4.5%. The sample here was unsorted PBMCs, taken 1.5 years after starting antiretroviral therapy. Every receptor here comes from a man aged 18 to 29 with HIV.

This chain links TRBV28 with TRBJ2-7; possible D gene TRBD2, 5 bases. The CDR3 consists of 15 residues. CDR1 is MDHEN and CDR2 is SYDVKM in the germline V gene. Trimming stripped 5 bases from V and 0 bases from J, with 14 bases between. The CDR3 DNA is TGTGCCAGCAGTGACTATTCCCTTAGCTCCTACGAGCAGTACTTC. It specifies CASSDYSLSSYEQYF.

This chain connects TRBV5-4 to TRBJ2-1; no clear D. The CDR3 is 12 amino acids. Trimming cost V 5 bases and J 5 bases, with 8 bases left between them. Germline loops: CDR1 SGHNT, CDR2 YYREEE (reference sequence). The CDR3: CASSRLNNEQFF. For the CDR3, the DNA is TGTGCCAGCAGTCGGCTAAACAATGAGCAGTTCTTC.

The chain recombines TRBV7-8 with TRBJ1-1, with no clear D. Deletions cut 2 bases from V and 1 base from J, with 11 bases between. CDR3 length equals 15 residues. Germline CDR1 SGHVS, CDR2 FQNEAQ. CDR3 bases: TGTGCCAGCAGCTTAAAGGTATCGGGGAACACTGAAGCTTTCTTT. Translating it yields CASSLKVSGNTEAFF.

The chain couples TRBV5-5 to TRBJ2-1; D gene ambiguous. The V and J ends lost 2 bases and 4 bases respectively, with 13 bases between them. Germline-derived CDR1 and CDR2 are SGHKS and YYEKEE (reference sequence). The CDR3 extends over 15 amino acids. Here the CDR3 reads CASSFVADLYNEQFF. The DNA of the CDR3 is TGTGCCAGCAGCTTTGTGGCGGATTTGTACAATGAGCAGTTCTTC.

The J gene is TRBJ2-3, the V gene TRBV19, with D possibly TRBD2 on 5 matching bases. Trimming cost V 5 bases and J 2 bases, with 20 bases left between them. CDR1 LNHDA and CDR2 SQIVND come from the germline V gene (reference sequence). There are 17 residues in the CDR3. CDR3 region: CASSPERLAYLTDTQYF. As DNA, the CDR3 is TGTGCCAGTAGTCCCGAGCGGTTAGCCTACCTCACAGATACGCAGTATTTT. The complete variable domain, with remaining parts taken from reference TRBV19 and TRBJ2-3, reads DGGITQSPKYLFRKEGQNVTLSCEQNLNHDAMYWYRQDPGQGLRLIYYSQIVNDFQKGDIAEGYSVSREKKESFPLTVTSAQKNPTAFYLCASSPERLAYLTDTQYFGPGTRLTVL.

V usage is TRBV18 and J usage is TRBJ2-2, with 9 bases identical to TRBD1. Losses at the gene ends were 1 base for V and 8 bases for J; bases not matched to a gene: 5. This CDR3 has 15 residues. The germline V gene has CDR1 KGHSH and CDR2 LQKENI. CDR3 protein: CASSPLTGGKGELFF. The DNA for the CDR3 is TGTGCCAGCTCACCACTCACAGGGGGCAAAGGGGAGCTGTTTTTT.

V is TRBV10-2 and J is TRBJ1-5, with a weak D call TRBD1 (5 bases). V gave up 3 bases and J gave up 2 bases, with 8 bases separating them. The CDR3 loop spans 14 amino acids. In germline, CDR1 is WSHSY, CDR2 SAAADI. CDR3 amino acids: CASSEGTGNQPQHF. The CDR3 DNA reads TGCGCCAGCAGTGAAGGGACGGGCAATCAGCCCCAGCATTTT.

The rearrangement uses TRBV6-1 and TRBJ1-3; a weak D match, TRBD1 (6 bases). The V gene's germline CDR1 is MNHNS and CDR2 SASEGT. The CDR3 is 14 amino acids. Trimming took 7 bases from V and 0 from J, leaving 10 bases between them. The CDR3 region has the DNA TGTGCCAGCAATACAGGGAACTCTGGAAACACCATATATTTT. Translated: CASNTGNSGNTIYF.

The chain couples TRBV9 to TRBJ2-1; a weak D match, TRBD2 (5 bases). Germline V CDR1 and CDR2: SGDLS, YYNGEE. The length of the CDR3 is 13 residues. Trimming stripped 0 bases from V and 8 bases from J, with 9 bases between. In DNA form, the CDR3 reads TGTGCCAGCAGCGTAGTGGAGAGGGATGAGCAGTTCTTC. Encoded protein: CASSVVERDEQFF.

This chain joins TRBV6-5 and TRBJ2-2; D remains ambiguous. CDR3 size: 15 residues. Germline V CDR1 and CDR2: MNHEY, SVGAGI. Trimming cost V 6 bases and J 2 bases, with 13 bases left between them. The CDR3 region is CASSPRIINTGELFF. For the CDR3, the DNA is TGTGCCAGCAGCCCTAGAATAATCAACACCGGGGAGCTGTTTTTT.